The T cell receptor (beta chain) under discussion was sequenced for a study of blood T cell repertoires in COVID-19. In the study overall: Italy, Spain and the United States were the sources of the convalescent and acute COVID-19 samples. T cells, B-cell-depleted T cells, or PBMCs provided the cDNA or gDNA that served as material.

This clone is deemed medium-sized. The CDR3 has 15 residues. Looked up from germline, CDR1 is LGHNA and CDR2 is YNFKEQ. Trimming shortened V by 0 bases and J by 3 bases, and 9 bases separated the two germline ends. Measured with immunoSEQ multiplex PCR; TCRdb has only the in-frame clones, and not every one. The repertoire holds around 190,000 clones, roughly three quarters seen once, with around 8.1% in the top ten. The V and J genes are TRBV4-2 and TRBJ2-1; a possible D gene is TRBD2 (6 bases). Sequencing used peripheral blood. The source is a woman aged 45 to 65 with active or convalescent COVID-19. CDR3 loop: CASSQELGLYNEQFF. The CDR3 DNA is TGTGCCAGCAGCCAAGAATTGGGACTCTACAATGAGCAGTTCTTC.